This T cell receptor (beta chain) was recorded in a study of blood T cell repertoires in COVID-19. V lost 6 bases and J lost 2, with 15 bases in between. Germline loops: CDR1 SGHKS, CDR2 YYEKEE (reference sequence). CDR3 length: 14 residues. Per the authors' pipeline: Nucleated cell counts were estimated from reference gene primer amplification. TCRdb's table, derived via immunoSEQ multiplex PCR, lists solely in-frame clones and lacks some. V and J calls plus clone size are reproduced from that table; the DNA served to infer D and trimming. The table has 200,000 to 250,000 clones, 87% seen once. This clonotype originated in a young woman who had recovered from COVID-19. Sequencing input: peripheral blood. This rearrangement joins TRBV5-5 to TRBJ2-7; D is uncertain. In DNA form, the CDR3 reads TGTGCCAGCATACACGCTGTTGGCACCTACGAGCAGTACTTC. This sequence encodes CASIHAVGTYEQYF.